This T cell receptor beta chain was documented in a study of read filtering for tumor transcriptome and immune sequencing. The wider study: By R-ISS, stages I, II and III held about 8, 17 and 7 patients. After DNase treatment, RNA was made into whole-transcriptome libraries.

The table lists this clonotype with a few counts. This library used around 400 ng RNA and molecular barcoded adaptors spanning alpha/delta and beta/gamma chains. TCRdb recomputed calls from the reads with MiXCR, one row per CDR3 protein. The data show approximately 24,000 distinct CDR3 sequences, approximately 23% seen once. Trimming cost V 3 bases and J 3 bases, with 12 bases left between them. Germline values: CDR1 SGHRS, CDR2 YFSETQ. The CDR3 loop spans 14 amino acids. Sampling of bone marrow took place during active disease in every patient. The rearrangement links TRBV5-1 to TRBJ1-1; D perhaps matches TRBD1 (6 bases). This TCR came from a donor aged 40 or older with multiple myeloma. Sequencing was carried out using a population of CD138-negative cells sorted from bone marrow. In DNA, the CDR3 is TGCGCCAGCAGCTCAGGGGTTCCGTACACTGAAGCTTTCTTT. This sequence encodes CASSSGVPYTEAFF.